The entry below gives a single T cell receptor (beta chain) sequence along with its context. This clonotype was counted many times. The antigen it binds to is not known. No much larger clone exists at a distance of one base, and base qualities are not known. These data come from a study of regulatory T cells in long-lasting Graves disease (dated by TCRdb to the early 2020s). Concerning the study at large: Persistent Graves' disease meant more than 5 years of antithyroid drug treatment with TSH receptor autoantibodies that stayed positive. The study was conducted in China and was registered as a clinical trial. Persistent Graves' disease patients were compared with newly diagnosed Graves' disease patients by peripheral blood TCR sequencing and RNA sequencing. In the clinical cohort, patients with persistent Graves' disease had used antithyroid drugs for an average of around 9.9 years. A total of 33 samples underwent TCR sequencing, from some 13 patients with persistent Graves' disease and some 20 patients with newly diagnosed Graves' disease. The paper's findings and limits, for the study overall: The authors acknowledged the small sample size as a limitation that may reduce accuracy. Persistent Graves' disease patients showed lower TCR Shannon entropy and fewer highly expanded clones than newly diagnosed patients, suggesting clonal expansion. Sequencing and analysis were limited to the TCR beta chain. A larger number of public clonotypes was shared among persistent patients (over 2,500) than among newly diagnosed patients (roughly 980). Preferential use of TRBV28, TRBJ1-2 and TRBJ2-5 was observed in persistent disease, whereas TRBV20-1 and TRBJ2-1 were favored in newly diagnosed disease. Only peripheral blood was studied, because thyroid tissue, the primary lesion, was inaccessible.

The time point label of this sample denotes: persistent/refractory GD, antithyroid drugs over 5 years with positive TRAb. For both TCR sequencing and RNA sequencing, RNA was extracted from PBMCs using TRIzol. Graves' disease was diagnosed according to American Thyroid Association guidelines. Patients were recruited from an endocrinology department in Xi'an, China. Each patient gave about 8.1 milliliters of peripheral blood, collected in an EDTA anticoagulant tube. Ficoll Paque Plus density gradient separation was used to isolate PBMCs, and no further T cell sorting was performed. RNA quality was checked with an Agilent 2100 Bioanalyzer and agarose gel, and concentration with a NanoDrop 2000. The receptor library was made with multiplex PCR. The data were produced on an Illumina HiSeq 4000. CDR3 regions were amplified by Arm-PCR with iRepertoire HTBI primers to construct TCR beta libraries. PCR products were gel purified before sequencing. The paper's data handling went like this. Across samples, around 62 TRBV and 13 to 15 TRBJ segments were identified and used for gene usage analysis of CDR3 amino acid clonotypes. COPE and FqMerger were used to merge the filtered high-quality paired reads into contigs. BLAST was used to align contigs to IMGT TRBV, TRBD and TRBJ reference genes, and CDR3 was defined according to IMGT. Highly expanded clones were defined as clonotypes with a frequency above 0.1%. Shannon entropy served as the measure of repertoire diversity, while the Gini coefficient captured V-J evenness. Public clonotypes were defined as clonotypes shared by more than one individual. The public reads were reprocessed in TCRdb via fastp at Q25 and MiXCR, keeping in-frame beta chains. Rows with one shared CDR3 protein collapse into an entry with the most common genes and DNA. These V and J calls rely on TCRdb rather than the paper's analysis. Across this sample there are 400,000 or so distinct CDR3 sequences, with roughly a quarter seen only once. The top ten clonotypes cover approximately 25% of the sample.

The germline V gene gives CDR1 as SNHLY and CDR2 as FYNNEI. The CDR3 goes from the cysteine to the phenylalanine over 15 residues. Only CDR3 DNA remains: 45 bases, in frame from the first base. At the junction V is shortened by 9 bases and J by 5 bases; bases outside the gene matches: 13. The specimen was peripheral blood mononuclear cells (PBMCs), collected when the disease was refractory, from a patient treated with antithyroid drugs. The sequence links TRBV2 to TRBJ2-5, with 9 middle bases fitting TRBD1. The receptor was derived from a female donor with Graves disease. This receptor has the CDR3 CASTQGAGVVETQYF. The DNA reads as follows: TGTGCCAGTACACAGGGGGCGGGTGTGGTCGAGACCCAGTACTTC. When the CDR3 is completed using the reference TRBV2 and TRBJ2-5 genes on either side, the full variable domain is EPEVTQTPSHQVTQMGQEVILRCVPISNHLYFYWYRQILGQKVEFLVSFYNNEISEKSEIFDDQFSVERPDGSNFTLKIRSTKLEDSAMYFCASTQGAGVVETQYFGPGTRLLVL.